The 31 T cell receptor beta chains given below trace back to one sample, sequenced in a study of T cells expressing NK-cell markers (dated by TCRdb to 2020 to 2022). The receptor library was made with 5' RACE. TCRdb records Illumina HiSeq 2000 as the sequencer. The reads went through TCRdb reprocessing, and each CDR3 protein sequence gets one entry with no DNA. The table of this sample itemizes under 500,000 distinct CDR3 sequences. The top ten hold approximately 7% of the sample. The material sequenced was blood T cells: a sorted CD56 or NKG2C T cell subset, CD4+ or CD8+ T cells, or bulk PBMC T cells (not recorded which). Every receptor here comes from a woman between 18 and 70 years old in good health.

The gene calls are TRBV5-6 and TRBJ1-5. The V gene's germline CDR1 is SGHDT and CDR2 YYEEEE. The CDR3 runs to 14 residues. CDR3 protein: CASSSPKGGQPQHF.

The chain links TRBV7-2 to TRBJ1-5; TCRdb names TRBD1, which stays unverified in the absence of DNA. The CDR3 extends over 14 amino acids. The germline V gene has CDR1 SGHTA and CDR2 FQGNSA. The CDR3 sequence: CASSLFPGYQPQHF.

The J gene is TRBJ1-5, the V gene TRBV27; TCRdb gives TRBD1 as the D gene, but with no DNA this cannot be confirmed. The germline V gene has CDR1 MNHEY and CDR2 SMNVEV (reference sequence). This CDR3 is 15 amino acids long. CDR3 loop: CASSWTGGGGQPQHF.

The chain carries TRBV12-3 or TRBV12-4 and TRBJ1-6. The CDR3 sequence is 12 residues long. The CDR3 sequence: CASSTQNSPLHF.

The chain recombines TRBV19 with TRBJ1-1; without DNA, the TCRdb call of TRBD1 cannot be checked. The CDR3 length is 18 residues. Germline CDR1 LNHDA, CDR2 SQIVND (reference sequence). The CDR3 sequence: CASSSGGRGAVMNTEAFF.

The CDR3 reads CASSLVGRTFTRNQPQHF. V gene TRBV27 combines with J gene TRBJ1-5. Germline V gene sequence: CDR1 MNHEY, CDR2 SMNVEV (reference sequence). The CDR3 loop spans 18 amino acids.

This rearrangement joins TRBV14 to TRBJ2-1; the D call from TCRdb, TRBD2, cannot be confirmed without DNA. CDR1 SGHDN and CDR2 FVKESK come from the germline V gene. This CDR3 has 14 residues. The CDR3 protein is CATYSGGNYNEQFF.

The rearrangement joins TRBV6-1 to TRBJ2-5; the TCRdb call, TRBD1, lacks DNA for checking. The germline V gene has CDR1 MNHNS and CDR2 SASEGT. This CDR3 contains 14 residues. CDR3 loop: CASSQGAIRKTQYF.

The CDR3 sequence: CATSITGAVYGYTF. The chain couples TRBV15 to TRBJ1-2; TCRdb designates TRBD1, a call that cannot be tested without DNA. CDR1 and CDR2 from the germline V gene are LNHNV and YYDKDF (reference sequence). The CDR3 has 14 residues. The whole variable domain, remainder taken from reference TRBV15 and TRBJ1-2, is DAMVIQNPRYQVTQFGKPVTLSCSQTLNHNVMYWYQQKSSQAPKLLFHYYDKDFNNEADTPDNFQSRRPNTSFCFLDIRSPGLGDTAMYLCATSITGAVYGYTFGSGTRLTVV.

This chain connects TRBV20-1 to TRBJ2-5; TCRdb calls TRBD1, which cannot be checked without DNA. CDR1 and CDR2 from the germline V gene are DFQATT and SNEGSKA (reference sequence). The CDR3 is made up of 13 amino acids. The CDR3: CSGQGDQPETQYF.

This chain uses TRBV27 with TRBJ2-2. CDR1 and CDR2 from the germline V gene are MNHEY and SMNVEV (reference sequence). CDR3 length: 14 amino acids. CDR3: CASSLGWSTGELFF.

The CDR3 reads CATDHGLAGGRPPDTQYF. V and J are TRBV15 and TRBJ2-3; without DNA, the TCRdb call of TRBD2 cannot be checked. The CDR3 runs to 18 residues. The germline CDR1 and CDR2 sequences are LNHNV and YYDKDF (reference sequence). The variable domain in full, completed from reference TRBV15 and TRBJ2-3, reads DAMVIQNPRYQVTQFGKPVTLSCSQTLNHNVMYWYQQKSSQAPKLLFHYYDKDFNNEADTPDNFQSRRPNTSFCFLDIRSPGLGDTAMYLCATDHGLAGGRPPDTQYFGPGTRLTVL.

V and J are TRBV6-2 or TRBV6-3 and TRBJ2-5; TCRdb proposes TRBD1, but this gene call is untestable without DNA. The CDR3 covers 16 residues. Germline V gives CDR1 MNHEY, CDR2 SVGEGT. This chain's CDR3 is CASSRPPGQGQETQYF.

V and J are TRBV7-9 and TRBJ2-1; TCRdb returns TRBD2, unconfirmable since there is no DNA. The CDR3 is made up of 16 amino acids. CDR1 SEHNR and CDR2 FQNEAQ come from the germline V gene (reference sequence). This CDR3 is CASSLGSGLRYNEQFF.

This chain joins TRBV6-2 or TRBV6-3 and TRBJ2-1. Germline CDR1 is MNHEY and CDR2 is SVGEGT. The CDR3 extends over 13 amino acids. The CDR3: CASVADSYNEQFF.

The rearrangement uses TRBV28 and TRBJ2-3; the D call of TRBD2 rests on TCRdb alone, since no DNA is present to check it. Germline V lookup: CDR1 MDHEN, CDR2 SYDVKM. CDR3 size: 14 residues. CDR3 sequence reads: CASSLREGLDTQYF.

The CDR3 loop reads CSAVEDYGYTF. The chain uses TRBV20-1 and TRBJ1-2. CDR3 length: 11 residues. Germline loops: CDR1 DFQATT, CDR2 SNEGSKA (reference sequence).

This rearrangement joins TRBV2 to TRBJ2-2; no DNA is available, so the TRBD1 call from TCRdb remains unchecked. Germline CDR1 and CDR2: SNHLY and FYNNEI. The CDR3 is 14 residues long. The CDR3 loop is CASVRESGTGELFF. The full variable domain, its missing parts supplied by reference TRBV2 and TRBJ2-2, is EPEVTQTPSHQVTQMGQEVILRCVPISNHLYFYWYRQILGQKVEFLVSFYNNEISEKSEIFDDQFSVERPDGSNFTLKIRSTKLEDSAMYFCASVRESGTGELFFGEGSRLTVL.

The chain couples TRBV20-1 to TRBJ1-5; TCRdb proposes TRBD1, but this gene call is untestable without DNA. The CDR3 has 13 residues. Germline V gives CDR1 DFQATT, CDR2 SNEGSKA (reference sequence). The CDR3 sequence is CSATGQGNQPQHF.

This rearrangement joins TRBV2 to TRBJ2-1; TCRdb's D gene call, TRBD2, goes unchecked for lack of DNA. CDR3 length equals 18 residues. Germline CDR1 reads SNHLY; CDR2 reads FYNNEI. CDR3 sequence reads: CASSVRRGGTLDGDEQFF.

The chain uses TRBV30 and TRBJ1-4; no DNA is available, so the TRBD1 call from TCRdb remains unchecked. From germline, CDR1 is GTSNPN and CDR2 SVGIG (reference sequence). This CDR3 contains 14 residues. CDR3 sequence reads: CAWSAIGGPGKLFF.

This chain connects TRBV7-3 to TRBJ1-5; with no DNA, the TCRdb D assignment of TRBD1 cannot be verified. Per germline, CDR1 SGHTA and CDR2 FQGTGA. This CDR3 comprises 13 residues. The CDR3: CASSSGTGQPQHF. The variable domain in full, completed from reference TRBV7-3 and TRBJ1-5, reads GAGVSQTPSNKVTEKGKYVELRCDPISGHTALYWYRQSLGQGPEFLIYFQGTGAADDSGLPNDRFFAVRPEGSVSTLKIQRTERGDSAVYLCASSSGTGQPQHFGDGTRLSIL.

The chain links TRBV7-2 to TRBJ1-2; the D gene TCRdb calls, TRBD1, cannot be checked with no DNA. The germline CDR1 and CDR2 sequences are SGHTA and FQGNSA. CDR3 length: 13 amino acids. CDR3: CASSLSGGSGYTF.

The rearrangement links TRBV23-1 to TRBJ1-5. TRBV23-1 is treated as an ORF (open reading frame) with a function not yet certain. This CDR3 has 13 amino acids. The chain's CDR3 is CASIQRGHQPQHF.

J is TRBJ2-7 and V is TRBV12-3 or TRBV12-4; the D call from TCRdb, TRBD1, cannot be confirmed without DNA. The CDR3 loop spans 15 amino acids. CDR3 residues: CASSLLTGGPHEQYF.

The chain couples TRBV11-2 to TRBJ2-1; TCRdb's assignment of TRBD2 cannot be checked, as there is no DNA. Germline CDR1 SGHAT, CDR2 FQNNGV. The CDR3 runs to 18 residues. CDR3 protein: CASSSLGVAGGSYNEQFF.

The rearrangement uses TRBV7-1 and TRBJ2-7; TCRdb calls TRBD1, which cannot be checked without DNA. TRBV7-1 is recorded as an ORF, its role being uncertain. This CDR3 is built from 23 residues. CDR3 region: CASSSPGQGPHPSVRLAGYEQYF.

The V call is TRBV20-1, the J call TRBJ2-7; TCRdb calls TRBD1, which cannot be checked without DNA. Germline CDR1 DFQATT, CDR2 SNEGSKA (reference sequence). The CDR3 is made up of 11 amino acids. The chain's CDR3 is CSADRSYEQYF.

The rearrangement links TRBV3-1 to TRBJ2-4. This CDR3 comprises 13 residues. The V gene's germline CDR1 is LGHDT and CDR2 YNNKEL (reference sequence). The CDR3 sequence is CASSHILQNIQYF.

The chain combines TRBV12-3 or TRBV12-4 with TRBJ1-5. CDR3 length: 14 amino acids. This CDR3 is CASSQQGWNQPQHF.

The rearrangement links TRBV10-3 to TRBJ2-3. Per the germline V gene, CDR1 is ENHRY and CDR2 is SYGVKD. CDR3 length equals 15 residues. The CDR3 loop is CAISESRPSTDTQYF.